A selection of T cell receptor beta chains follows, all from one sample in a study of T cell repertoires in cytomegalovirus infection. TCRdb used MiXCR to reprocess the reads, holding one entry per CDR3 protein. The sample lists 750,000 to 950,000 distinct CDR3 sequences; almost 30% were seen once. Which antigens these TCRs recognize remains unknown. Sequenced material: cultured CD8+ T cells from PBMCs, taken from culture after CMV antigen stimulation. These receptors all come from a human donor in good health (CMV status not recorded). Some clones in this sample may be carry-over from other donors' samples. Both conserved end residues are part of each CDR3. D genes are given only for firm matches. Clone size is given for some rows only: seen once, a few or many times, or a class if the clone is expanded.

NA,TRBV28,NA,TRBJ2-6,CASSEVSSGANVLTF,TGTGCCAGCAGCGAGGTTTCATCTGGGGCCAACGTCCTGACTTTC
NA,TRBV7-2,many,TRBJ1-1,CASSPSGPYTEAFF,TGTGCCAGCAGCCCATCAGGGCCCTACACTGAAGCTTTCTTT
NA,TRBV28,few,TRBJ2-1,CASAPGVFTYNEQFF,TGTGCCAGCGCCCCAGGGGTCTTTACCTACAATGAGCAGTTCTTC
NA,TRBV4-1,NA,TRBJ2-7,CASSQALRGSSYEQYF,TGCGCCAGCAGCCAAGCTCTACGGGGGAGCTCCTACGAGCAGTACTTC
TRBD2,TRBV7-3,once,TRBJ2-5,CASSLTPSGGTQETQYF,TGTGCCAGCAGCTTAACCCCTAGCGGGGGGACTCAAGAGACCCAGTACTTC
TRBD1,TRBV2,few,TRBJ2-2,CAIPGTGGNTGELFF,TGTGCCATCCCCGGGACAGGGGGGAACACCGGGGAGCTGTTTTTT
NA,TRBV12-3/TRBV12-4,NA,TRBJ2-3,CASSLRALTDTQYF,TGTGCCAGCAGTTTGCGGGCGTTAACAGATACGCAGTATTTT
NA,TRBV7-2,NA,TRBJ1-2,CASSLYIGRLVYGYTF,TGTGCCAGCAGCTTATATATTGGACGGCTAGTTTATGGCTACACCTTC
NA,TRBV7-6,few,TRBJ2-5,CASSLQPSGDGETQYF,TGTGCCAGCAGCTTACAACCCTCTGGGGATGGGGAGACCCAGTACTTC
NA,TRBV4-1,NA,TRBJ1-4,CASSQDGLAATNEKLFF,TGCGCCAGCAGCCAAGACGGATTGGCAGCAACTAATGAAAAACTGTTTTTT